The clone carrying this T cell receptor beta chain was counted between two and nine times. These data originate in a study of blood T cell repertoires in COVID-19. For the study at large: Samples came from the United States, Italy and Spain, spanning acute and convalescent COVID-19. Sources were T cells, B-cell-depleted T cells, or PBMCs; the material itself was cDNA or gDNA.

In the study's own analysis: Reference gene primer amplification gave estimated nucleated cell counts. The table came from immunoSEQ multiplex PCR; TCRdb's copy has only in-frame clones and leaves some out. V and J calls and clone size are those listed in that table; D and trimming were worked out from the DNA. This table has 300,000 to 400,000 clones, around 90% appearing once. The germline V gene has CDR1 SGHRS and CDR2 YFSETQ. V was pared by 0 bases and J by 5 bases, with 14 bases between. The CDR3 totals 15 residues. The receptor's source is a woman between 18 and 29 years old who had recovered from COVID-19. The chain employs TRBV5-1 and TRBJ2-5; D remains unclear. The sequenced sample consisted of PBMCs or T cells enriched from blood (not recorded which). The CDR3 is CASSLELGIQETQYF. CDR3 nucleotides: TGCGCCAGCAGCTTGGAGCTGGGCATACAGGAGACCCAGTACTTC.